This passage covers 19 T cell receptor beta chains from one sample sequenced in a study of cytomegalovirus exposure and HLA in healthy donors. Data came from immunoSEQ multiplex PCR; TCRdb stores just in-frame clones and leaves some out. The sample lists about 58,000 clones; under 95% were seen once. Source material: PBMCs. The receptors originated from a man aged 18 to 29 in good health and CMV-seronegative.

The rearrangement uses TRBV7-2 and TRBJ2-5; D remains ambiguous. Trimming removed 3 bases from V and 2 bases from J, with 10 bases in between. This CDR3 is built from 14 residues. The germline V gene encodes CDR1 SGHTA and CDR2 FQGNSA. The chain's CDR3 is CASSFGGRQETQYF. DNA of the CDR3: TGTGCCAGCAGCTTTGGCGGAAGACAAGAGACCCAGTACTTC.

This chain links TRBV28 with TRBJ1-1; D uncertain. The CDR3 consists of 13 residues. CDR1 and CDR2 from the germline V gene are MDHEN and SYDVKM. V was cut by 6 bases and J by 0 bases, with 8 bases left in between. DNA for the CDR3: TGTGCCAGCAGATACTTAATGAACACTGAAGCTTTCTTT. Translation gives CASRYLMNTEAFF.

CDR3 amino acids: CAIGLAGFNEQFF. The CDR3 DNA reads TGTGCCATCGGACTAGCGGGGTTCAATGAGCAGTTCTTC. The chain recombines TRBV10-3 with TRBJ2-1, with 12 bases that match TRBD2. The junction had 2 bases not matched to a gene; V was cut back by 8 bases and J by 6 bases. The CDR3 is made up of 13 amino acids. CDR1 is ENHRY and CDR2 is SYGVKD in the germline V gene.

The chain joins TRBV4-3 to TRBJ2-7, with TRBD2 matching 12 bases. CDR3 length: 13 amino acids. The germline V gene encodes CDR1 LGHNA and CDR2 YSLEER. The ends lost 4 bases at V and 6 bases at J; junction bases unmatched: 1. CDR3 nucleotides: TGCGCCAGCAGCCGGACTAGCGGGACCGAGCAGTACTTC. Its protein is CASSRTSGTEQYF.

This clone was counted only a few times. The chain combines TRBV7-2 with TRBJ2-7; 8 nucleotides match TRBD2. The CDR3 totals 15 residues. The V segment lost 4 bases and the J segment 2 bases; nucleotides outside the gene matches: 7. Germline V CDR1 and CDR2: SGHTA, FQGNSA. In DNA, the CDR3 is TGTGCCAGCAGCTGGGTACTAGCGGAGACCTACGAGCAGTACTTC. This gives the protein CASSWVLAETYEQYF.

The chain couples TRBV6-6 to TRBJ2-7; D uncertain. With 0 bases removed from V and 4 bases from J, the gap between germline ends came to 10 bases. This CDR3 comprises 14 residues. The germline V gene has CDR1 MNHNY and CDR2 SVGAGI (reference sequence). CDR3 sequence reads: CASSYSGGDYEQYF. CDR3 bases: TGTGCCAGCAGTTACTCCGGCGGAGATTACGAGCAGTACTTC.

V and J are TRBV10-2 and TRBJ2-1; the match to TRBD2 covers 13 bases. The CDR3 has 17 amino acids. V dropped 4 bases and J dropped 6; count of bases not matched to a gene: 9. Germline V lookup: CDR1 WSHSY, CDR2 SAAADI. CDR3 DNA sequence: TGCGCCAGCAGTGCAAGGGGACTAGCGGGATATGTCAATGAGCAGTTCTTC. This translates into CASSARGLAGYVNEQFF.

The V and J genes are TRBV4-1 and TRBJ2-1, with 8 bases matching TRBD1. The germline gives CDR1 MGHRA, CDR2 YSYEKL. The junction had 2 bases not matched to a gene; V was cut back by 1 base and J by 6 bases. The CDR3 is 14 amino acids. The CDR3 DNA follows: TGCGCCAGCAGCCAAGGGACAGGGACCAATGAGCAGTTCTTC. Its translation is CASSQGTGTNEQFF.

The chain uses TRBV4-1 and TRBJ1-1; the D is unclear. CDR1 is MGHRA, CDR2 YSYEKL, per germline. This CDR3 has 13 amino acids. The V end lost 1 base, the J end lost 1 base, and 4 bases lay between the germline ends. The CDR3 coding sequence is TGCGCCAGCAGCCAAGGAGGGAACACTGAAGCTTTCTTT. Amino acids: CASSQGGNTEAFF.

The J gene is TRBJ1-2, the V gene TRBV28; no definite D call. V shed 5 bases and J shed 4 bases, with 11 bases lying between them. The CDR3 has 13 residues. CDR1 is MDHEN and CDR2 is SYDVKM in the germline V gene. CDR3 amino acids: CASSAGIAYGYTF. CDR3 DNA sequence: TGTGCCAGCAGTGCGGGTATAGCCTATGGCTACACCTTC.

V gene TRBV4-3 combines with J gene TRBJ2-5; D gene ambiguous. Germline V gives CDR1 LGHNA, CDR2 YSLEER. CDR3 length equals 13 residues. V lost 0 bases and J 5 bases, leaving 7 bases between the germline ends. The CDR3 sequence: CASSQDLRETQYF. As DNA, the CDR3 is TGCGCCAGCAGCCAAGATTTACGGGAGACCCAGTACTTC.

This CDR3 is CASSLGLWRENTGELFF. The CDR3 coding sequence is TGTGCCAGCAGCTTAGGCTTGTGGAGGGAGAACACCGGGGAGCTGTTTTTT. The rearrangement uses TRBV13 and TRBJ2-2, with TRBD2 as a possible D gene (6 bases). Germline CDR1 is PRHDT and CDR2 is FYEKMQ (reference sequence). The CDR3 totals 17 residues. V lost 0 bases to trimming and J lost 1 base, with 12 bases between them.

The chain combines TRBV5-1 with TRBJ1-4; TRBD1 might be the D (6 bases). The V gene's germline CDR1 is SGHRS and CDR2 YFSETQ. The CDR3 runs to 14 residues. Trimming pared 0 bases from V and 7 bases from J, leaving 10 bases between. The CDR3 DNA reads as TGCGCCAGCAGCTTGGGTCAGGGGAGTGAAAAACTGTTTTTT. Translated, it gives CASSLGQGSEKLFF.

A word on this clone: One end of the junction varies from germline; a read error may be responsible. This chain connects TRBV28 to TRBJ1-2; D is possibly TRBD1 (6 bases). The CDR3 length is 16 residues. Germline V gene lookup returns CDR1 MDHEN and CDR2 SYDVKM. CDR3 DNA: TGTGCCAGCAGTTTATGGGAGCAGGGGCAGAACTTTGGCTACACCTTC. This gives the protein CASSLWEQGQNFGYTF.

The chain carries TRBV6-1 and TRBJ2-7; 7 positions match TRBD2. The CDR3 is made up of 11 amino acids. Trimming removed 9 bases from V and 4 bases from J; junction bases left unmatched: 3. Germline V lookup: CDR1 MNHNS, CDR2 SASEGT. The chain's CDR3 is CARTGGYEQYF. As DNA, the CDR3 is TGTGCCAGGACGGGAGGATACGAGCAGTACTTC.

This clone was detected a few times. The genes are TRBV4-1 and TRBJ2-7; a weak D match, TRBD2 (5 bases). V lost 0 bases and J 6 bases, leaving 21 bases between the germline ends. This CDR3 has 17 residues. Per germline, CDR1 MGHRA and CDR2 YSYEKL. CDR3 in DNA: TGCGCCAGCAGCCAAGATGCCCCAGCGGACCAGGTTTCCGAGCAGTACTTC. This sequence encodes CASSQDAPADQVSEQYF.

The V call is TRBV11-2, the J call TRBJ2-5; unclear D gene. Germline CDR1 SGHAT, CDR2 FQNNGV. V dropped 5 bases and J dropped 5 bases, with 9 bases sitting between them. There are 12 residues in the CDR3. The CDR3 bases are TGTGCCAGCAGCCGGTCACGGGAGACCCAGTACTTC. Protein product: CASSRSRETQYF.

The chain combines TRBV13 with TRBJ2-4, with D unclear. Trimming stripped 5 bases from V and 2 bases from J, with 10 bases between. The germline gives CDR1 PRHDT, CDR2 FYEKMQ (reference sequence). The CDR3 has 14 residues. CDR3 protein: CASSQASSKNIQYF. The CDR3 DNA reads as TGTGCCAGCAGCCAGGCCTCTTCCAAAAACATTCAGTACTTC.

This sequence joins TRBV5-6 and TRBJ1-5, with D perhaps TRBD1 (5 bases). The CDR3 length is 16 residues. Trimming shortened V by 5 bases and J by 7 bases, and 22 bases separated the two germline ends. Germline assignment: CDR1 SGHDT and CDR2 YYEEEE. CDR3 nucleotide sequence: TGTGCCAGCAGTACCCGGAGGGGACCGGGGGACCAGCCCCAGCATTTT. Translation: CASSTRRGPGDQPQHF.